These T cell receptor beta chains were read from a single sample in a study of early T cells in non-severe SARS-CoV-2 infection. TCRdb itself ran the 5' RACE reads through MiXCR, one entry per CDR3 protein. The sample has tens of thousands of distinct CDR3 sequences; under 15% are singletons. The sample comprised whole blood. The receptors were sampled from an adult who was a healthcare worker with PCR-confirmed SARS-CoV-2 infection or an uninfected control (not recorded which). Both conserved end residues are part of each CDR3. A D gene is named only where the DNA matches it firmly. Clone size, where shown, is once, few, many, or a class for clones that have expanded.

CDR3nt	CDR3aa	j_gene	v_gene	d_gene	abundance
TGTGCAAGTCGCTTAGTAAGGGGGGGCGGATCCCCTTTTAGCACAGATACGCAGTATTTT	CASRLVRGGGSPFSTDTQYF	TRBJ2-3	TRBV12-2	NA	many
TGCGCCAGCAGCCAGACCATTCTGAACACTGAAGCTTTCTTT	CASSQTILNTEAFF	TRBJ1-1	TRBV5-1	NA	NA
TGTGCCAGTGCCCGAGCGGGGGTCTACACCGGGGAGCTGTTTTTT	CASARAGVYTGELFF	TRBJ2-2	TRBV19	TRBD2	many
TGTGCCAGCAGTCCGCATCCCGGGACAGGGCCAGATACGCAGTATTTT	CASSPHPGTGPDTQYF	TRBJ2-3	TRBV27	TRBD1	NA
TGTGCCAGCAGCTTAGATGTTTCACGCCATTCACCCCTCCACTTT	CASSLDVSRHSPLHF	TRBJ1-6	TRBV7-8	NA	many
TGTGCCAGCAGCTTAGCTTTTAGCAATCAGCCCCAGCATTTT	CASSLAFSNQPQHF	TRBJ1-5	TRBV7-2	NA	NA
TGTGCCAGCAGTGAAGCGGGGGGCACAGATACGCAGTATTTT	CASSEAGGTDTQYF	TRBJ2-3	TRBV6-4	TRBD2	many
TGTGCCAGCAGCCCTGTCGTTAGTGGAAACACCATATATTTT	CASSPVVSGNTIYF	TRBJ1-3	TRBV12-3/TRBV12-4	NA	few
TGCAGTGCTAGTTCTCTGGGGGCTAGCACTGAAGCTTTCTTT	CSASSLGASTEAFF	TRBJ1-1	TRBV20-1	NA	NA
TGTGCCTGGAGTAGCGGGGGCCAAGATACGCAGTATTTT	CAWSSGGQDTQYF	TRBJ2-3	TRBV30	TRBD2	many
TGTGCCAGCAGCGTAAGCGGGGTTGCAGATACGCAGTATTTT	CASSVSGVADTQYF	TRBJ2-3	TRBV9	TRBD2	few
TGTGCCAGCAGCTTGGTCAGGAACACCGCCTATAATTCACCCCTCCACTTT	CASSLVRNTAYNSPLHF	TRBJ1-6	TRBV7-8	NA	many
TGTGCCAGCATCACCCCGTTGGGGGTGACGAGCGGGGAGCTGTTTTTT	CASITPLGVTSGELFF	TRBJ2-2	TRBV11-2	NA	many
TGCAGTGCGGAGGGGGGGTTGAACACTGAAGCTTTCTTT	CSAEGGLNTEAFF	TRBJ1-1	TRBV20-1	NA	few
TGTGCCAGCACCATGAGGGGCGGCGCGGGGACCCAGTACTTC	CASTMRGGAGTQYF	TRBJ2-5	TRBV7-8	NA	many
TGTGCCAGCAGTTTGGCCGGGGCTAGCGGGGGGAATGAGCAGTTCTTC	CASSLAGASGGNEQFF	TRBJ2-1	TRBV6-2/TRBV6-3	TRBD2	many
TGTGCCAGCAGCTCAGGGCTAGAGACCCAGTACTTC	CASSSGLETQYF	TRBJ2-5	TRBV11-2	NA	NA